The 21 T cell receptor beta chains in this list originate from one sample, sequenced in a study of blood T cell repertoires in COVID-19. Produced via immunoSEQ multiplex PCR; TCRdb's table is partial and in-frame only. This table holds 110,000 or so clones, just over 85% found once. What was sequenced was peripheral blood. Receptors originate from a human donor in a cohort sampled during active COVID-19.

The V gene is TRBV7-9, the J gene TRBJ1-6; 8 nucleotides align to TRBD1. The CDR3 has 15 amino acids. Per germline, CDR1 SEHNR and CDR2 FQNEAQ (reference sequence). The J segment lost 7 bases and the V segment lost 3 bases, leaving 5 bases of the junction unmatched. The CDR3 sequence is CASSFATGGNSPLHF. CDR3 in DNA: TGTGCCAGCAGCTTCGCTACAGGGGGAAATTCACCCCTCCACTTT.

The gene calls are TRBV19 and TRBJ2-3, with a tentative D call TRBD2 (6 bases). The CDR3 consists of 17 residues. Germline V gives CDR1 LNHDA, CDR2 SQIVND (reference sequence). V was cut by 3 bases and J by 4 bases, with 20 bases left in between. CDR3 nucleotide sequence: TGTGCCAGTAGTATGGGACGGATCCGGGACTTCTCAGATACGCAGTATTTT. This codes for CASSMGRIRDFSDTQYF.

The chain carries TRBV2 and TRBJ2-3, with D unclear. This CDR3 comprises 13 residues. Germline V lookup: CDR1 SNHLY, CDR2 FYNNEI. Trimming took off 8 bases at V and 0 bases at J, with 9 bases between the two ends. The CDR3 coding sequence is TGTGCCAGCGGCGGCACTAGCACAGATACGCAGTATTTT. This gives the protein CASGGTSTDTQYF. The whole variable domain, filled in from reference TRBV2 and TRBJ2-3, reads EPEVTQTPSHQVTQMGQEVILRCVPISNHLYFYWYRQILGQKVEFLVSFYNNEISEKSEIFDDQFSVERPDGSNFTLKIRSTKLEDSAMYFCASGGTSTDTQYFGPGTRLTVL.

This clone was detected only once. The J gene is TRBJ2-5, the V gene TRBV4-1; possible D gene TRBD2, 7 bases. Germline V CDR1 and CDR2: MGHRA, YSYEKL. Trimming shortened V by 1 base and J by 5 bases, and 14 bases separated the two germline ends. The CDR3 is 15 amino acids. This chain's CDR3 is CASSQGSGGTETQYF. CDR3 in DNA: TGCGCCAGCAGCCAAGGGTCGGGGGGCACGGAGACCCAGTACTTC.

The chain couples TRBV6-6 to TRBJ1-5; weak D call: TRBD1 (6 bases). Germline V gene data show CDR1 as MNHNY and CDR2 as SVGAGI (reference sequence). The ends were cut back, 0 bases at V and 0 bases at J, with 6 bases in the middle. The CDR3 runs to 15 residues. DNA for the CDR3: TGTGCCAGCAGTTACTCGGACAGTAGCAATCAGCCCCAGCATTTT. As protein: CASSYSDSSNQPQHF.

The chain links TRBV5-6 to TRBJ1-2; D is possibly TRBD1 (6 bases). The CDR3 extends over 14 amino acids. Germline V gene lookup returns CDR1 SGHDT and CDR2 YYEEEE. Trimming left V 4 bases short and J 8 bases short, with 18 bases between. The CDR3 here is CASSLAGQGFGYTF. CDR3 bases: TGTGCCAGCAGCCTTGCGGGTCAGGGGTTCGGCTACACCTTC.

This clone was recorded once. A read error may account for a junction end that differs from germline. V usage is TRBV2 and J usage is TRBJ1-2; the D gene is possibly TRBD1 (5 bases). CDR3 size: 13 residues. The germline CDR1 and CDR2 sequences are SNHLY and FYNNEI. Here the CDR3 DNA reads TGTGCCAGCATCCCGGGGACTGACTCCTATGGCCACTTC. It translates to CASIPGTDSYGHF.

V and J are TRBV7-9 and TRBJ1-1, with no clear D. V dropped 1 base and J dropped 6 bases, with 6 bases sitting between them. The CDR3 extends over 12 amino acids. The germline gives CDR1 SEHNR, CDR2 FQNEAQ (reference sequence). The CDR3 sequence is CASSLVSAEAFF. As DNA, the CDR3 is TGTGCCAGCAGCTTAGTATCCGCTGAAGCTTTCTTT. Filled out from reference TRBV7-9 and TRBJ1-1, the complete variable domain reads DTGVSQNPRHKITKRGQNVTFRCDPISEHNRLYWYRQTLGQGPEFLTYFQNEAQLEKSRLLSDRFSAERPKGSFSTLEIQRTEQGDSAMYLCASSLVSAEAFFGQGTRLTVV.

In its sample, this clone was seen a few times. J is TRBJ1-1 and V is TRBV18; 7 bases fit TRBD1. The J segment lost 1 base and the V segment lost 4 bases, leaving 6 bases of the junction unmatched. From germline, CDR1 is KGHSH and CDR2 LQKENI. This CDR3 region has 15 residues. The CDR3 is CASSLRDSKNTEAFF. DNA for the CDR3: TGTGCCAGCTCACTGAGGGACAGTAAGAACACTGAAGCTTTCTTT.

This chain connects TRBV5-4 to TRBJ1-2; D call uncertain. Germline V lookup: CDR1 SGHNT, CDR2 YYREEE (reference sequence). With 0 bases removed from V and 0 bases from J, the gap between germline ends came to 6 bases. The CDR3 runs 14 residues. CDR3 in amino acids: CASSLGLSNYGYTF. For the CDR3, the DNA is TGTGCCAGCAGCTTGGGTCTTTCTAACTATGGCTACACCTTC.

This clone was counted once. The rearrangement uses TRBV27 and TRBJ2-1; possibly TRBD1 for D (6 bases). Trimming removed 9 bases at V and 8 bases at J, with 26 bases between. The CDR3 runs to 16 residues. The germline gives CDR1 MNHEY, CDR2 SMNVEV (reference sequence). The CDR3 loop reads CASRATRAGAIDEQFF. CDR3 DNA sequence: TGTGCCAGTCGAGCAACCCGAGCAGGGGCGATCGATGAGCAGTTCTTC.

J is TRBJ2-7 and V is TRBV18; no definite D call. The CDR3 covers 14 residues. Germline CDR1 reads KGHSH; CDR2 reads LQKENI. V shed 1 base and J shed 6 bases, with 13 bases lying between them. Written as DNA, the CDR3 is TGTGCCAGCTCACCACTCCCCACACCCCCCGAGCAGTACTTC. The encoded protein is CASSPLPTPPEQYF. The full variable domain, with the rest looked up from reference TRBV18 and TRBJ2-7, is NAGVMQNPRHLVRRRGQEARLRCSPMKGHSHVYWYRQLPEEGLKFMVYLQKENIIDESGMPKERFSAEFPKEGPSILRIQQVVRGDSAAYFCASSPLPTPPEQYFGPGTRLTVT.

The rearrangement uses TRBV11-2 and TRBJ1-1; 10 nucleotides match TRBD1. In germline, CDR1 is SGHAT, CDR2 FQNNGV. The CDR3 contains 17 residues. V was clipped by 5 bases and J by 2 bases; unmatched bases: 11. CDR3 amino acids: CASSPMDRGNTNTEAFF. The CDR3 region has the DNA TGTGCCAGCAGCCCAATGGACAGGGGGAACACTAACACTGAAGCTTTCTTT. The whole variable domain, filled in from reference TRBV11-2 and TRBJ1-1, reads EAGVAQSPRYKIIEKRQSVAFWCNPISGHATLYWYQQILGQGPKLLIQFQNNGVVDDSQLPKDRFSAERLKGVDSTLKIQPAKLEDSAVYLCASSPMDRGNTNTEAFFGQGTRLTVV.

Here the CDR3 reads CASSSGGDTQYF. The CDR3 nucleotides read TGTGCCAGTAGTTCAGGGGGGGATACGCAGTATTTT. The chain joins TRBV19 to TRBJ2-3; D is possibly TRBD1 (7 bases). The CDR3 totals 12 residues. CDR1 and CDR2 (germline): LNHDA, SQIVND (reference sequence). V lost 5 bases and J 6 bases, leaving 9 bases between the germline ends.

The chain links TRBV5-6 to TRBJ2-7, with 10 bases that match TRBD1. Germline-derived CDR1 and CDR2 are SGHDT and YYEEEE. The CDR3 totals 12 residues. J was trimmed by 5 bases and V by 6 bases; bases with no gene match: 2. The CDR3: CASTGTGDEQYF. CDR3 bases: TGTGCCAGCACCGGGACAGGGGACGAGCAGTACTTC.

The chain links TRBV3-1 (or the pseudogene TRBV3-2) to TRBJ1-3; perhaps TRBD1 as D (5 bases). Deletions cut 4 bases from V and 3 bases from J, with 16 bases between. Per germline, CDR1 LGHDT and CDR2 YNNKEL (reference sequence). The CDR3 covers 16 residues. CDR3 in amino acids: CASSRQTRVYGNTIYF. The CDR3 bases are TGTGCCAGCAGCCGCCAAACCAGGGTCTATGGAAACACCATATATTTT.

This chain joins TRBV5-5 and TRBJ1-5, with D perhaps TRBD1 (6 bases). CDR3 size: 15 residues. V dropped 4 bases and J dropped 5 bases, with 16 bases sitting between them. Germline V CDR1 and CDR2: SGHKS, YYEKEE (reference sequence). Written as DNA, the CDR3 is TGTGCCAGCAGCAGATTACAGGGATTCGATCAGCCCCAGCATTTT. Protein product: CASSRLQGFDQPQHF.

V is TRBV19 and J is TRBJ1-2; 9 bases are shared with TRBD1. J lost 7 bases, V lost 10 bases, and 13 bases had no gene match. The CDR3 consists of 14 residues. Germline-derived CDR1 and CDR2 are LNHDA and SQIVND (reference sequence). The CDR3 bases are TGTGCCACCGGGACAGGGAAGGAACGTGGTGGCTACACCTTC. It yields the protein CATGTGKERGGYTF.

The V call is TRBV3-1 (or the pseudogene TRBV3-2), the J call TRBJ2-3; TRBD2 is a possible D gene (5 bases). Germline assignment: CDR1 LGHDT and CDR2 YNNKEL (reference sequence). The V and J ends lost 0 bases and 4 bases respectively, with 11 bases between them. The CDR3 runs to 15 residues. The CDR3 bases are TGTGCCAGCAGCCAAGATATCGTGAGGGCAGATACGCAGTATTTT. Protein product: CASSQDIVRADTQYF.

This sequence joins TRBV7-8 and TRBJ2-3; 10 positions agree with TRBD2. In germline, CDR1 is SGHVS, CDR2 FQNEAQ. Trimming removed 0 bases from V and 6 bases from J; junction bases left unmatched: 3. This CDR3 is 15 amino acids long. As DNA, the CDR3 is TGTGCCAGCAGCTTAGCCCTAGCGGGGGTGGATACGCAGTATTTT. This sequence encodes CASSLALAGVDTQYF. The whole variable domain, filled in from reference TRBV7-8 and TRBJ2-3, reads GAGVSQSPRYKVAKRGQDVALRCDPISGHVSLFWYQQALGQGPEFLTYFQNEAQLDKSGLPSDRFFAERPEGSVSTLKIQRTQQEDSAVYLCASSLALAGVDTQYFGPGTRLTVL.

The rearrangement joins TRBV27 to TRBJ1-5; D remains ambiguous. Germline-derived CDR1 and CDR2 are MNHEY and SMNVEV (reference sequence). Trimming pared 7 bases from V and 0 bases from J, leaving 13 bases between. The CDR3 spans 15 residues. DNA for the CDR3: TGTGCCAGCAACCTGAGGATGAATAGCAATCAGCCCCAGCATTTT. The encoded protein is CASNLRMNSNQPQHF.